Below, 6 T cell receptor beta chains from the same sample are listed, as sequenced in a study of blood T cell repertoires in COVID-19. Method: immunoSEQ multiplex PCR; TCRdb's copy keeps in-frame clones and lacks some. The sample carries around 29,000 clones, 70% to 90% recorded once. Sequenced input: peripheral blood. The source of these receptors is a woman at least 80 years old with COVID-19, enrolled during active disease.

Written as DNA, the CDR3 is TGTGCCAGCAGTCAGACAGGGGATAGGACAGATACGCAGTATTTT. This codes for CASSQTGDRTDTQYF. This chain joins TRBV6-2 or TRBV6-3 and TRBJ2-3; TRBD1 matches at 8 bases. This CDR3 is 15 amino acids long. V trimming: 5 bases; J trimming: 3 bases; junction bases outside the gene matches: 7. Germline V gene lookup returns CDR1 MNHEY and CDR2 SVGEGT.

This clone has just one count. The chain has TRBV5-1 and TRBJ2-2; D is perhaps TRBD2 (6 bases). V lost 1 base and J lost 2, with 9 bases in between. CDR3 size: 15 residues. Germline CDR1 reads SGHRS; CDR2 reads YFSETQ. In nucleotides, the CDR3 is TGCGCCAGCAGCTTGCAGGGAGGAAACACCGGGGAGCTGTTTTTT. It translates to CASSLQGGNTGELFF.

This clone was seen just once. This chain uses TRBV7-9 with TRBJ1-1; 7 nucleotides match TRBD1. With V trimmed by 4 bases and J by 6 bases, 5 bases remained unmatched. The germline CDR1 and CDR2 sequences are SEHNR and FQNEAQ (reference sequence). CDR3 length equals 13 residues. As DNA, the CDR3 is TGTGCCAGCAGCTCAGGGGGAGGAGCTGAAGCTTTCTTT. Protein sequence: CASSSGGGAEAFF.

This clone was detected only a few times. This chain uses TRBV9 with TRBJ1-1; TRBD1 matches at 9 bases. The CDR3 is made up of 17 amino acids. Germline CDR1 is SGDLS and CDR2 is YYNGEE. The junction had 13 bases not matched to a gene; V was cut back by 4 bases and J by 3 bases. The CDR3 protein is CASSLTGTGSVDTEAFF. In nucleotides, the CDR3 is TGTGCCAGCAGCCTTACCGGGACAGGGTCGGTGGACACTGAAGCTTTCTTT.

The sample holds a few counts of this clone. The chain couples TRBV7-6 to TRBJ2-1; TRBD1 matches 9 bases. Germline assignment: CDR1 SGHVS and CDR2 FNYEAQ. The CDR3 totals 15 residues. V lost 5 bases and J lost 6; bases outside the gene matches: 8. For the CDR3, the DNA is TGTGCCAGCAGCCCGGGACAGGGAGTTATCAATGAGCAGTTCTTC. Translating it yields CASSPGQGVINEQFF.

This clone was seen just once. The J gene is TRBJ1-4, the V gene TRBV5-3; D is unresolved. TRBV5-3 is designated an ORF whose function remains uncertain. The CDR3 length is 17 residues. V dropped 0 bases and J dropped 0 bases, with 12 bases sitting between them. The CDR3 spells CARSLDRSPATNEKLFF. In nucleotides, the CDR3 is TGTGCCAGAAGCTTGGATCGGTCCCCTGCAACTAATGAAAAACTGTTTTTT.